Detailed here is one TCR beta chain. This sample is part of a study of regulatory T cells in long-lasting Graves disease. CDR3 regions were amplified by Arm-PCR using iRepertoire HTBI primers to build TCR beta libraries. Under the authors' procedure: Analysis of the samples identified over 60 TRBV and 13 to 15 TRBJ segments. A single record per CDR3 protein comes from TCRdb applying MiXCR to the multiplex PCR reads. The V and J calls follow TCRdb's processing rather than the paper's. Among hundreds of thousands of distinct CDR3 sequences listed, roughly 22% were seen once. Time point here: persistent/refractory GD, antithyroid drugs over 5 years with positive TRAb. The TCR library used RNA extracted from PBMCs. The source material was peripheral blood mononuclear cells (PBMCs), sampled when the disease was refractory, from a patient treated with antithyroid drugs. The source of this sequence is a female donor with Graves disease.

CDR3 protein: CSAGTPYGNTEAFF. CDR3 nucleotide sequence: TGCAGTGCCGGGACACCCTACGGGAACACTGAAGCTTTCTTT. This chain links TRBV20-1 with TRBJ1-1; perhaps TRBD1 as D (6 bases). Germline lookup yields CDR1 DFQATT and CDR2 SNEGSKA (reference sequence). The V and J ends lost 6 bases and 1 base respectively, with 15 bases between them. This CDR3 region has 14 residues.